These 23 T cell receptor beta chains were sequenced from one sample in a study of EBV T-cell therapy then PD-1 blockade in nasopharyngeal carcinoma. The treatment is: AdE1-LMPpoly-expanded autologous EBV-specific T-cell therapy followed by anti-PD-1 nivolumab. TCRdb's table, derived via immunoSEQ multiplex PCR, lists solely in-frame clones and lacks some. The sample lists about 17,000 clones; approximately 88% were seen once. These receptors' antigens are unknown. Sequenced here: CD8+ T cells from blood, sampled at day 0 from a patient whose treatment included autologous EBV-specific T cells and nivolumab. The receptors shown here come from a middle-aged man with nasopharyngeal carcinoma.

The chain combines TRBV27 with TRBJ1-4; maybe TRBD1 (5 bases). CDR1 and CDR2 from the germline V gene are MNHEY and SMNVEV (reference sequence). V lost 6 bases and J lost 2, with 19 bases in between. This CDR3 has 17 residues. In DNA form, the CDR3 reads TGTGCCAGCAGCCCTGACCGTTACTGGGGCACTAATGAAAAACTGTTTTTT. Its translation: CASSPDRYWGTNEKLFF.

J is TRBJ1-2 and V is TRBV4-3; no definite D call. Germline values: CDR1 LGHNA, CDR2 YSLEER. The V end was cut by 4 bases, the J end by 0 bases, with 6 bases between. This CDR3 contains 13 residues. CDR3 amino acids: CASSPGTNYGYTF. The CDR3 DNA follows: TGCGCCAGCAGCCCGGGAACTAACTATGGCTACACCTTC.

This clone is a singleton in its sample. The rearrangement joins TRBV6-4 to TRBJ2-3; 14 nucleotides align to TRBD2. Per germline, CDR1 MRHNA and CDR2 SNTAGT. This CDR3 comprises 17 residues. Losses at the gene ends were 3 bases for V and 1 base for J; bases not matched to a gene: 3. DNA of the CDR3: TGTGCCAGCAGTGAGACTAGCGGGGGGGCCGGCACAGATACGCAGTATTTT. It yields the protein CASSETSGGAGTDTQYF.

By share, this clone ranks as medium-sized. The chain is built from TRBV9 and TRBJ1-2; D is unclear. Germline V gene data show CDR1 as SGDLS and CDR2 as YYNGEE. The CDR3 is 14 amino acids. V was cut by 4 bases and J by 5 bases, with 15 bases left in between. The CDR3 spells CASSPSERVYGYTF. CDR3 bases: TGTGCCAGCAGCCCCTCTGAGAGGGTTTATGGCTACACCTTC. Using reference TRBV9 and TRBJ1-2 for the parts outside the CDR3, the full variable domain is DSGVTQTPKHLITATGQRVTLRCSPRSGDLSVYWYQQSLDQGLQFLIQYYNGEERAKGNILERFSAQQFPDLHSELNLSSLELGDSALYFCASSPSERVYGYTFGSGTRLTVV.

The chain joins TRBV25-1 to TRBJ1-2; no firm D call. This CDR3 contains 13 residues. The V gene lost 5 bases and the J gene lost 8 bases, with 15 bases spanning the gap. Germline V lookup: CDR1 MGHDK, CDR2 SYGVNS. In DNA form, the CDR3 reads TGTGCCAGCAGTCATCTTCTAAGGGAAGGCTACACCTTC. Protein sequence: CASSHLLREGYTF.

This chain joins TRBV28 and TRBJ2-5, with 14 bases that match TRBD2. CDR1 and CDR2 (germline): MDHEN, SYDVKM. Germline trimming cut 3 bases from V and 4 bases from J; bases unmatched to any gene: 7. The CDR3 is made up of 17 amino acids. The CDR3: CASSFKGLAGVGETQYF. The CDR3 DNA follows: TGTGCCAGCAGTTTCAAGGGACTAGCGGGGGTGGGAGAGACCCAGTACTTC.

The genes are TRBV7-2 and TRBJ2-7, with TRBD1 matching over 7 bases. The CDR3 sequence is 14 residues long. CDR1 and CDR2 (germline): SGHTA, FQGNSA. The V segment lost 4 bases and the J segment 4 bases; nucleotides outside the gene matches: 7. CDR3 nucleotide sequence: TGTGCCAGCAGCTCCTCAGGGGGTCGGTACGAGCAGTACTTC. Its translation is CASSSSGGRYEQYF. Full variable domain (remainder filled in from reference TRBV7-2 and TRBJ2-7): GAGVSQSPSNKVTEKGKDVELRCDPISGHTALYWYRQSLGQGLEFLIYFQGNSAPDKSGLPSDRFSAERTGGSVSTLTIQRTQQEDSAVYLCASSSSGGRYEQYFGPGTRLTVT.

The chain combines TRBV4-3 with TRBJ1-3; a possible D gene is TRBD1 (5 bases). The V end was cut by 4 bases, the J end by 0 bases, with 10 bases between. The CDR3 extends over 15 amino acids. The germline gives CDR1 LGHNA, CDR2 YSLEER. In DNA, the CDR3 is TGCGCCAGCAGCCGAGGGGTCAGCTCTGGAAACACCATATATTTT. Translated, it gives CASSRGVSSGNTIYF.

The chain couples TRBV5-5 to TRBJ1-1; D is perhaps TRBD1 (6 bases). CDR1 SGHKS and CDR2 YYEKEE come from the germline V gene (reference sequence). This CDR3 is built from 14 residues. The ends were cut back, 3 bases at V and 0 bases at J, with 9 bases in the middle. The CDR3 loop is CASSWGAMNTEAFF. The CDR3 coding sequence is TGTGCCAGCAGCTGGGGGGCCATGAACACTGAAGCTTTCTTT.

V gene TRBV4-3 combines with J gene TRBJ2-1; 7 nucleotides match TRBD2. V trimming: 6 bases; J trimming: 1 base; junction bases outside the gene matches: 3. The germline gives CDR1 LGHNA, CDR2 YSLEER. The CDR3 contains 14 residues. CDR3 in DNA: TGCGCCAGCAGTTGGGGGGGGTCCTACAATGAGCAGTTCTTC. It is translated as CASSWGGSYNEQFF.

CDR3 region: CASRTNTEAFF. The CDR3 nucleotides are TGTGCCAGCAGAACAAACACTGAAGCTTTCTTT. The chain combines TRBV6-5 with TRBJ1-1, with unresolved D. Trimming shortened V by 6 bases and J by 2 bases, and 4 bases separated the two germline ends. Germline V gene lookup returns CDR1 MNHEY and CDR2 SVGAGI. The CDR3 is 11 amino acids.

This clone was picked up one time. This chain links TRBV14 with TRBJ2-7; 9 bases are shared with TRBD1. This CDR3 spans 16 amino acids. J gave up 2 bases and V 4 bases, and 9 bases lay outside the gene matches. Germline-derived CDR1 and CDR2 are SGHDN and FVKESK. CDR3 sequence (DNA): TGTGCCAGCAGCCCCCGGGACAGGGCAAAGACCTACGAGCAGTACTTC. The encoded protein is CASSPRDRAKTYEQYF.

The chain links TRBV28 to TRBJ1-1, with a possible D match to TRBD1 (5 bases). This CDR3 region has 13 residues. The V end was cut by 3 bases, the J end by 8 bases, with 13 bases between. Germline loops: CDR1 MDHEN, CDR2 SYDVKM. CDR3 sequence: CASSFSLDKEAFF. The CDR3 DNA reads TGTGCCAGCAGTTTTTCCCTGGACAAGGAAGCTTTCTTT.

The chain carries TRBV27 and TRBJ1-6; no definite D call. The germline V gene encodes CDR1 MNHEY and CDR2 SMNVEV (reference sequence). The V end lost 5 bases, the J end lost 0 bases, and 8 bases lay between the germline ends. The length of the CDR3 is 15 residues. The CDR3 DNA is TGTGCCAGCAGTCTCCCGAGCTCCTATAATTCACCCCTCCACTTT. Its protein product is CASSLPSSYNSPLHF.

The chain has TRBV28 and TRBJ1-5; tentative D call: TRBD1 (6 bases). V was clipped by 5 bases and J by 0 bases, with 23 bases between them. Germline CDR1 reads MDHEN; CDR2 reads SYDVKM. This CDR3 has 19 amino acids. CDR3 region: CASSHHSGGQGYSNQPQHF. The CDR3 DNA sequence: TGTGCCAGCAGTCACCATTCGGGGGGCCAGGGTTATAGCAATCAGCCCCAGCATTTT.

The V call is TRBV5-4, the J call TRBJ2-5; the D gene is possibly TRBD1 (6 bases). CDR3 size: 15 residues. Between the trimmed V and J ends, which lost 3 bases and 0 bases, there was a span of 12 bases. Germline CDR1 is SGHNT and CDR2 is YYREEE (reference sequence). The CDR3 region has the DNA TGTGCCAGCAGCTCGGGACACCAGTACCAAGAGACCCAGTACTTC. Translation gives CASSSGHQYQETQYF.

This chain joins TRBV15 and TRBJ2-7; D gene ambiguous. The germline V and J ends were trimmed by 0 bases and 0 bases, with 18 bases remaining between them. This CDR3 has 18 residues. In germline, CDR1 is LNHNV, CDR2 YYDKDF (reference sequence). CDR3 bases: TGTGCCACCAGCAGAGATAGAAGGCTATACCACAGCTCCTACGAGCAGTACTTC. This codes for CATSRDRRLYHSSYEQYF.

The V call is TRBV9, the J call TRBJ1-2; D is possibly TRBD1 (6 bases). The CDR3 is 15 amino acids. Germline CDR1 SGDLS, CDR2 YYNGEE. V was cut by 3 bases and J by 3 bases, with 15 bases left in between. The CDR3 loop is CASSADVGADYGYTF. DNA for the CDR3: TGTGCCAGCAGCGCCGACGTGGGGGCGGACTATGGCTACACCTTC.

The chain carries TRBV18 and TRBJ2-2, with D perhaps TRBD2 (6 bases). V shed 6 bases and J shed 7 bases, with 12 bases lying between them. The CDR3 runs to 13 residues. Germline CDR1 and CDR2: KGHSH and LQKENI. CDR3 sequence reads: CASSNAGGGELFF. The CDR3 coding sequence is TGTGCCAGCTCTAACGCCGGGGGCGGGGAGCTGTTTTTT.

The genes are TRBV7-7 and TRBJ2-2; D not certain. CDR1 is SSHAT, CDR2 FNYEAQ, per germline (reference sequence). The V end was cut by 1 base, the J end by 5 bases, with 11 bases between. The CDR3 covers 15 residues. CDR3 nucleotide sequence: TGTGCCAGCAGCTTAGGGGGAAAGGTTACCGGGGAGCTGTTTTTT. Amino acid sequence: CASSLGGKVTGELFF.

This clone was seen a handful of times. J is TRBJ2-2 and V is TRBV9, with 7 bases fitting TRBD2. V was pared by 0 bases and J by 4 bases, with 3 bases of the junction left unmatched. The CDR3 totals 15 residues. Per the germline V gene, CDR1 is SGDLS and CDR2 is YYNGEE. The CDR3, as DNA: TGTGCCAGCAGCGTAGAAACGGGGGGCACCGGGGAGCTGTTTTTT. Translated: CASSVETGGTGELFF.

The chain joins TRBV9 to TRBJ1-1; D ambiguous. The germline V gene has CDR1 SGDLS and CDR2 YYNGEE. The CDR3 covers 12 residues. Trimming shortened V by 2 bases and J by 5 bases, and 7 bases separated the two germline ends. The CDR3 reads CASSVRGTEAFF. CDR3 in DNA: TGTGCCAGCAGCGTTCGTGGAACTGAAGCTTTCTTT. The variable domain in full, completed from reference TRBV9 and TRBJ1-1, reads DSGVTQTPKHLITATGQRVTLRCSPRSGDLSVYWYQQSLDQGLQFLIQYYNGEERAKGNILERFSAQQFPDLHSELNLSSLELGDSALYFCASSVRGTEAFFGQGTRLTVV.

This chain uses TRBV7-9 with TRBJ2-5; possibly TRBD1 or TRBD2 for D (6 bases each). The CDR3 is 12 amino acids. Trimming removed 4 bases from V and 9 bases from J, with 12 bases in between. The germline V gene has CDR1 SEHNR and CDR2 FQNEAQ (reference sequence). CDR3 region: CASSSTRGAQYF. In DNA, the CDR3 is TGTGCCAGCAGCTCAACAAGGGGGGCCCAGTACTTC.